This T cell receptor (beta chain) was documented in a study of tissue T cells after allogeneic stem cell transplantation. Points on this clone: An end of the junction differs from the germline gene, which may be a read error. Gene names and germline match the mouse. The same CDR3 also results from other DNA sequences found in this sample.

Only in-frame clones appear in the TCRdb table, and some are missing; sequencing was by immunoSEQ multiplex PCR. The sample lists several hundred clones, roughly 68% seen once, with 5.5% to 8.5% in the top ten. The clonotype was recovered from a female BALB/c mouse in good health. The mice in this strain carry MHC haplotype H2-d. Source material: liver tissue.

The covered CDR3 bases are TGTGCTAGCAGTAGAGTACAGGGTAGTGCGGAAACGCTGTAT. Its protein is CASSRVQGSAETLY. The entire CDR3 protein is CASSRVQGSAETLYF. The V call is TRBV17, the J call TRBJ2-3, with D possibly being TRBD1 (6 bases). The missing CDR3 end, 1 residue past where the read stops, is filled in from the germline J gene. The germline gives CDR1 MNHDT, CDR2 YYDKIL. The CDR3 is 15 residues long.